Listed here are 13 T cell receptor beta chains from one sample, sequenced in a study of T cell responses to AZD1222 COVID-19 vaccine. This table comes from immunoSEQ multiplex PCR, and its TCRdb copy is limited to in-frame clones, with some not included. The data show approximately 150,000 clones, 92% seen once. Sequences were derived from peripheral blood, sampled on day 0 of MenACWY control vaccination. Source of these receptors: an adult in good health.

V gene TRBV3-1 (or the pseudogene TRBV3-2) combines with J gene TRBJ1-6; weak D call: TRBD1 (6 bases). The germline CDR1 and CDR2 sequences are LGHDT and YNNKEL (reference sequence). CDR3 size: 14 residues. V lost 4 bases, J lost 8 bases, and 12 bases lay in between. The CDR3 DNA is TGTGCCAGCAGCCCGACAGGAGGAGATTCACCCCTCCACTTT. The encoded protein is CASSPTGGDSPLHF.

The rearrangement uses TRBV12-3 or TRBV12-4 and TRBJ1-3; D is ambiguous. This CDR3 is built from 12 residues. V dropped 4 bases and J dropped 1 base, with 2 bases sitting between them. Here the CDR3 reads CASSYSGNTIYF. DNA for the CDR3: TGTGCCAGCAGTTATTCTGGAAACACCATATATTTT.

The rearrangement uses TRBV10-3 and TRBJ2-2; D unclear. The germline V gene encodes CDR1 ENHRY and CDR2 SYGVKD. The length of the CDR3 is 14 residues. With 3 bases removed from V and 4 bases from J, the gap between germline ends came to 9 bases. The CDR3 here is CAISEYATTGELFF. CDR3 sequence (DNA): TGTGCCATCAGTGAATATGCCACCACCGGGGAGCTGTTTTTT.

V usage is TRBV13 and J usage is TRBJ2-1, with 8 bases matching TRBD2. The junction had 19 bases not matched to a gene; V was cut back by 3 bases and J by 6 bases. The germline CDR1 and CDR2 sequences are PRHDT and FYEKMQ (reference sequence). This CDR3 has 19 residues. This CDR3 is CASSFDLGREGLGLNEQFF. The DNA for the CDR3 is TGTGCCAGCAGCTTCGATTTGGGTCGGGAGGGCCTAGGCCTCAATGAGCAGTTCTTC.

The V and J genes are TRBV19 and TRBJ1-2, with unresolved D. The V end was cut by 3 bases, the J end by 1 base, with 9 bases between. Germline-derived CDR1 and CDR2 are LNHDA and SQIVND (reference sequence). The CDR3 sequence is 14 residues long. The CDR3 DNA reads as TGTGCCAGTAGTATTGATCCTAATAACTATGGCTACACCTTC. Residues: CASSIDPNNYGYTF.

The chain is built from TRBV7-2 and TRBJ1-4; no clear D gene. Per germline, CDR1 SGHTA and CDR2 FQGNSA. The ends were cut back, 0 bases at V and 3 bases at J, with 11 bases in the middle. CDR3 length: 16 residues. The CDR3 nucleotides read TGTGCCAGCAGCTTAGCGCTGGGCAGACCTAATGAAAAACTGTTTTTT. Encoded protein: CASSLALGRPNEKLFF.

This clone was counted a single time. The chain uses TRBV28 and TRBJ1-5; no clear D. Germline CDR1 reads MDHEN; CDR2 reads SYDVKM. V dropped 4 bases and J dropped 0 bases, with 7 bases sitting between them. The CDR3 is 14 residues long. As DNA, the CDR3 is TGTGCCAGCAGTTCCTTCCGTAGCAATCAGCCCCAGCATTTT. Amino acids: CASSSFRSNQPQHF. Full variable domain (missing parts from reference TRBV28 and TRBJ1-5): DVKVTQSSRYLVKRTGEKVFLECVQDMDHENMFWYRQDPGLGLRLIYFSYDVKMKEKGDIPEGYSVSREKKERFSLILESASTNQTSMYLCASSSFRSNQPQHFGDGTRLSIL.

V usage is TRBV21-1 and J usage is TRBJ1-5. TRBV21-1 is noted as a pseudogene. The CDR3 sequence is 18 residues long. For the CDR3, the DNA is TGTGCCAGCAGCAAAGCCGATACGGGAGGGTGGGGCAATCAGCCCCAGCATTTT. Translating it yields CASSKADTGGWGNQPQHF.

This chain uses TRBV19 with TRBJ2-3, with D unclear. The CDR3 consists of 15 residues. The germline V gene encodes CDR1 LNHDA and CDR2 SQIVND (reference sequence). Trimming cost V 4 bases and J 0 bases, with 11 bases left between them. CDR3 DNA sequence: TGTGCCAGTAGTAGTCGTATGGAAAGCACAGATACGCAGTATTTT. Translated: CASSSRMESTDTQYF.

This sequence joins TRBV7-2 and TRBJ2-1, with no clear D. Trimming took 3 bases from V and 6 from J, leaving 21 bases between them. This CDR3 has 17 residues. The V gene's germline CDR1 is SGHTA and CDR2 FQGNSA. CDR3 region: CASSFYGSGSTSNEQFF. CDR3 sequence (DNA): TGTGCCAGCAGCTTTTACGGTTCCGGATCGACTTCCAATGAGCAGTTCTTC.

This clone was found once. The chain couples TRBV6-2 or TRBV6-3 to TRBJ2-7, with 16 positions matching TRBD2. The CDR3 totals 18 residues. The trim removed 2 bases at V and 2 bases at J, leaving 6 bases unmatched. The germline V gene encodes CDR1 MNHEY and CDR2 SVGEGT. CDR3 in DNA: TGTGCCAGCAGTTACCCGGGGACTAGCGGGAGGGCCCCCTACGAGCAGTACTTC. Protein sequence: CASSYPGTSGRAPYEQYF.

This clone has just one count. The chain recombines TRBV29-1 with TRBJ2-2; TRBD1 agrees at 9 bases. CDR3 size: 15 residues. The germline gives CDR1 SQVTM, CDR2 ANQGSEA. The junction had 4 bases not matched to a gene; V was cut back by 1 base and J by 4 bases. CDR3 amino acids: CSVEGGQGGTGELFF. The CDR3 DNA follows: TGCAGCGTTGAAGGGGGACAGGGTGGCACCGGGGAGCTGTTTTTT.

The chain is built from TRBV4-2 and TRBJ2-3; D is uncertain. V gave up 0 bases and J gave up 0 bases, with 7 bases separating them. Germline loops: CDR1 LGHNA, CDR2 YNFKEQ. The CDR3 is made up of 15 amino acids. The CDR3 sequence: CASSQEADSTDTQYF. The CDR3 coding sequence is TGTGCCAGCAGCCAAGAGGCGGATAGCACAGATACGCAGTATTTT.